Given below is one T cell receptor (beta chain) in context. Its antigen is not identified. The CDR3 consists of 15 residues. Trimming took off 1 base at V and 2 bases at J, with 11 bases between the two ends. Germline V gene sequence: CDR1 SNHLY, CDR2 FYNNEI. TCRdb recomputed calls from the reads with MiXCR, one row per CDR3 protein. The sample records almost 300,000 distinct CDR3 sequences, about 9.2% being singletons. The data are from a study of T cell repertoires in cytomegalovirus infection. Study in general: TCR beta signatures that were public indicated CMV infection and matching HLA type.

General study results and limits: It was HLA-C-restricted CMV-specific TCR beta clonotypes that dominated the response ex vivo. Public TCR beta family frequency separated CMV-and-HLA carriers, including in an independent cohort.

This chain links TRBV2 with TRBJ1-2, with a weak D call TRBD1 (6 bases). The sequence was collected from a human donor in good health (CMV status not recorded). Some clones in this sample may be carry-over from other donors' samples. Sequencing was done on a sample of PBMCs. CDR3 DNA sequence: TGTGCCAGCAGTGAAGATAGGGGGAACAACTATGGCTACACCTTC. As protein: CASSEDRGNNYGYTF.